The present TCR beta chain was sequenced within a study of cytomegalovirus exposure and HLA in healthy donors. Broader study findings: CMV serostatus was the sole immune exposure information available. In a later analysis, most CMV-associated TCR beta chains appeared HLA-restricted.

On this clone: Its specificity is not known.

Amplification used 60 Vbeta primers and 13 Jbeta primers. Original data processing: Later reanalysis found 75 million to 100 million unique TCR beta chains, around 9.9 million of them shared. The method was immunoSEQ multiplex PCR; TCRdb's version includes in-frame clones alone and lacks a portion of them. The V and J calls and clone size are taken from that table; D and trimming were inferred from the DNA. Found here are roughly 110,000 clones, around 75% of them singletons; the top ten hold around 3%. The sequenced material came from PBMCs. The receptor's source is a male donor in good health and CMV-seropositive.

The CDR3 DNA reads as TGTGCCAGTAGGAAAGGACAGCAAGAGACCCAGTACTTC. Translating gives CASRKGQQETQYF. The V call is TRBV19, the J call TRBJ2-5; TRBD1 might be the D (6 bases). Trimming took 6 bases from V and 2 from J, leaving 10 bases between them. From germline, CDR1 is LNHDA and CDR2 SQIVND (reference sequence). This CDR3 comprises 13 residues.